This T cell receptor (beta chain) was observed in a study of blood T cell repertoires in COVID-19. Authors' processing steps: Amplifying reference gene primers gave estimates of nucleated cell counts. Assay: immunoSEQ multiplex PCR; the TCRdb copy retains only in-frame clones and omits some. V, J and clone size derive from that table, while D and trimming were established from the DNA sequence. The repertoire includes more than 200,000 clones, about nine tenths of them detected once, and approximately 6.1% sits in the top ten. J lost 3 bases, V lost 1 base, and 4 bases had no gene match. Germline lookup yields CDR1 SEHNR and CDR2 FQNEAQ (reference sequence). CDR3 length: 15 residues.

This clonotype was sampled from a man older than 75 with acute or convalescent COVID-19. V is TRBV7-9 and J is TRBJ2-7; 9 bases are a match to TRBD2. Sequencing input: peripheral blood. The CDR3 protein is CASSLGASGIYEQYV. Written as DNA, the CDR3 is TGTGCCAGCAGCTTAGGGGCTAGCGGGATCTACGAGCAGTACGTC.